These 15 T cell receptor beta chains originate from one sample sequenced in a study of blood T cell repertoires in COVID-19. The assay was immunoSEQ multiplex PCR, and TCRdb's table has in-frame clones only and misses some. The sample lists roughly 50,000 clones; about 82% were seen once. The sequenced material came from peripheral blood. These receptors all come from an older woman with acute or convalescent COVID-19.

This chain uses TRBV3-1 (or the pseudogene TRBV3-2) with TRBJ2-3; 10 nucleotides match TRBD2. The CDR3 is 14 residues long. CDR1 and CDR2 from the germline V gene are LGHDT and YNNKEL (reference sequence). V was pared by 5 bases and J by 3 bases, with 2 bases of the junction left unmatched. CDR3 residues: CASSSGLATDTQYF. The CDR3, as DNA: TGTGCCAGCAGCTCGGGACTAGCGACAGATACGCAGTATTTT.

V usage is TRBV10-1 and J usage is TRBJ2-2, with TRBD2 identical over 7 bases. Trimming at V came to 4 bases and at J to 4 bases, leaving 3 bases not matched to a gene. The CDR3 runs 14 residues. Germline CDR1 and CDR2: WNHNN and SYGVQD (reference sequence). The CDR3 region has the DNA TGCGCCAGCAGTGTGGGGGGGTCCACCGGGGAGCTGTTTTTT. Protein sequence: CASSVGGSTGELFF.

V is TRBV7-9 and J is TRBJ2-6, with unresolved D. Germline V gene sequence: CDR1 SEHNR, CDR2 FQNEAQ (reference sequence). This CDR3 contains 16 residues. Trimming removed 3 bases at V and 1 base at J, with 10 bases between. For the CDR3, the DNA is TGTGCCAGCAGCTTGTATTCTAAGTCTGGGGCCAACGTCCTGACTTTC. Amino acids: CASSLYSKSGANVLTF.

The chain couples TRBV11-2 to TRBJ1-4; D gene ambiguous. Trimming took 5 bases from V and 2 from J, leaving 12 bases between them. Germline CDR1 and CDR2: SGHAT and FQNNGV. The CDR3 is 15 amino acids. The chain's CDR3 is CASSPRVSTNEKLFF. For the CDR3, the DNA is TGTGCCAGCAGCCCCCGCGTCTCGACTAATGAAAAACTGTTTTTT.

The chain links TRBV12-3 or TRBV12-4 to TRBJ2-2; no reliable D call. This CDR3 region has 11 residues. V dropped 9 bases and J dropped 6 bases, with 8 bases sitting between them. In DNA form, the CDR3 reads TGTGCCAGTACAGTGGCCGGGGAGCTGTTTTTT. It yields the protein CASTVAGELFF.

The chain couples TRBV28 to TRBJ1-1; TRBD1 might be the D (5 bases). The germline CDR1 and CDR2 sequences are MDHEN and SYDVKM. V was pared by 7 bases and J by 5 bases, with 20 bases between. The CDR3 contains 15 residues. The CDR3 protein is CASTLTLRVGTEAFF. The CDR3, as DNA: TGTGCCAGCACCCTCACCCTCAGGGTTGGGACTGAAGCTTTCTTT. The variable domain in full, completed from reference TRBV28 and TRBJ1-1, reads DVKVTQSSRYLVKRTGEKVFLECVQDMDHENMFWYRQDPGLGLRLIYFSYDVKMKEKGDIPEGYSVSREKKERFSLILESASTNQTSMYLCASTLTLRVGTEAFFGQGTRLTVV.

This clone has a single count. This sequence joins TRBV21-1 and TRBJ2-2; the D call TRBD2 from the table was never checked on the DNA. TRBV21-1 is termed a pseudogene. The CDR3 length is 20 residues. CDR3 nucleotides: TGTGCCAGCAGCAACCGCGGGGATACTAGCGGGGGCCCTCGGACCGGGGAGCTGTTTTTT. Protein sequence: CASSNRGDTSGGPRTGELFF.

The V call is TRBV19, the J call TRBJ2-3; no firm D call. CDR3 length equals 11 residues. Trimming cost V 7 bases and J 7 bases, with 9 bases left between them. From germline, CDR1 is LNHDA and CDR2 SQIVND (reference sequence). The CDR3 DNA sequence: TGTGCCAGTACCTCCACTTATACGCAGTATTTT. Translating it yields CASTSTYTQYF.

V usage is TRBV20-1 and J usage is TRBJ2-1, with D possibly matching TRBD1 (6 bases). V lost 6 bases to trimming and J lost 8 bases, with 11 bases between them. Germline CDR1 reads DFQATT; CDR2 reads SNEGSKA (reference sequence). The CDR3 covers 11 residues. The CDR3 nucleotides read TGCAGTGCCCGCAGGGGCCATGAGCAGTTCTTC. It encodes CSARRGHEQFF.

This chain uses TRBV2 with TRBJ1-2; the match to TRBD1 covers 11 bases. Germline loops: CDR1 SNHLY, CDR2 FYNNEI. The CDR3 has 14 residues. The J segment lost 7 bases and the V segment lost 7 bases, leaving 8 bases of the junction unmatched. This CDR3 reads CASTLTDRGLGYTF. The CDR3 DNA follows: TGTGCCAGCACCCTAACGGACAGGGGGCTTGGCTACACCTTC. Complete variable domain (other parts from reference TRBV2 and TRBJ1-2): EPEVTQTPSHQVTQMGQEVILRCVPISNHLYFYWYRQILGQKVEFLVSFYNNEISEKSEIFDDQFSVERPDGSNFTLKIRSTKLEDSAMYFCASTLTDRGLGYTFGSGTRLTVV.

V usage is TRBV9 and J usage is TRBJ2-4, with 11 nucleotides matching TRBD2. Germline CDR1 is SGDLS and CDR2 is YYNGEE. The CDR3 covers 15 residues. V dropped 7 bases and J dropped 7; count of bases not matched to a gene: 10. The CDR3 loop is CASSIAGGPLNIQYF. CDR3 DNA: TGTGCCAGCTCTATAGCGGGGGGGCCACTTAACATTCAGTACTTC.

V usage is TRBV18 and J usage is TRBJ2-5; D might be TRBD2 (5 bases). Per the germline V gene, CDR1 is KGHSH and CDR2 is LQKENI. The CDR3 has 13 residues. Deletions cut 3 bases from V and 5 bases from J, with 10 bases between. The DNA for the CDR3 is TGTGCCAGCTCACCCGGGGTGAGGGAGACCCAGTACTTC. Its translation is CASSPGVRETQYF.

V gene TRBV2 combines with J gene TRBJ1-1; 8 nucleotides match TRBD1. The CDR3 is 13 amino acids. Germline V gene lookup returns CDR1 SNHLY and CDR2 FYNNEI. V trimming: 6 bases; J trimming: 7 bases; junction bases outside the gene matches: 7. The CDR3, as DNA: TGTGCCAGCAGACGGACAGGGAAGATTGAAGCTTTCTTT. Its translation: CASRRTGKIEAFF.

The rearrangement joins TRBV19 to TRBJ1-2; 8 positions agree with TRBD1. V gave up 5 bases and J gave up 5 bases; unmatched junction bases: 16. This CDR3 region has 17 residues. The V gene's germline CDR1 is LNHDA and CDR2 SQIVND (reference sequence). This chain's CDR3 is CASSFRQGRFIGYGYTF. DNA for the CDR3: TGTGCCAGTAGTTTTCGACAGGGGAGATTTATTGGTTATGGCTACACCTTC.

The V call is TRBV27, the J call TRBJ2-6; 10 nucleotides align to TRBD2. The germline gives CDR1 MNHEY, CDR2 SMNVEV (reference sequence). The CDR3 length is 17 residues. V lost 7 bases to trimming and J lost 2 bases; unmatched junction nucleotides: 8. The CDR3: CASKLAGVRAGANVLTF. CDR3 in DNA: TGTGCCAGCAAGCTAGCGGGGGTCCGAGCTGGGGCCAACGTCCTGACTTTC. Full variable domain (missing parts from reference TRBV27 and TRBJ2-6): EAQVTQNPRYLITVTGKKLTVTCSQNMNHEYMSWYRQDPGLGLRQIYYSMNVEVTDKGDVPEGYKVSRKEKRNFPLILESPSPNQTSLYFCASKLAGVRAGANVLTFGAGSRLTVL.